This T cell receptor (beta chain) was found in a study of draining lymph node invasion in breast cancer (dated by TCRdb to 2018 to 2020). For context, the study as a whole: Across breast cancer tissues, a separate targeted assay used bulk TCR-beta CDR3 sequencing to compare sorted memory regulatory T cells with memory conventional CD4 T cells. The separate targeted TCR sequencing covered lymph nodes from a handful of patients, with primary tumors sequenced for three of those patients. Each patient contributed matched non-invaded and tumor-invaded tumor-draining lymph nodes plus the primary tumor, profiled for both Treg and Tconv subsets.

Based on the germline V gene (reference sequence), the CDR1 and CDR2 sequences are LNHNV and YYDKDF. The CDR3 numbers 11 residues from cysteine through phenylalanine. The sequence is cut down to CDR3 DNA, 33 bases in frame from base 1. Cut back by 3 bases and 3 bases, the V and J ends lie 2 bases apart. To note about this clonotype: Which antigen it targets is not known. Per-nucleotide qualities are absent, and no much larger clonotype sits a single base away.

Results the study describes overall, beyond this receptor: Detection of some of the top 100 tumor clones in both invaded and non-invaded nodes suggests recirculation between tumor and draining nodes. Per tissue, roughly 12-25% of Treg TCRs were found to be shared with Tconvs, and this sharing was interpreted as suggesting peripheral Treg induction. Tracking the tumor top-100 clones was possible in just two patients. TCRs shared between Treg and Tconv subsets were regarded as suggestive, but not proof, of a common clonal origin. In the targeted TCR-seq data, Tregs appeared to be more clonally expanded than Tconvs in all tissues, and lower diversity was found for both subsets in tumor than in lymph nodes. The data could not resolve whether Treg conversion took place in a given organ or whether converted Tregs recirculated between nodes and tumor.

CD4+ CD45RA- CD25- cells were sorted as memory conventional CD4 T cells. Before staining and sorting, T cells were pre-enriched using a Miltenyi Pan T Cell isolation kit. Immunohistochemistry for estrogen receptor, progesterone receptor, HER2 and Ki-67 was used to characterize primary tumors. Within a few hours after surgery, the fresh surgical tissue was processed by cutting it into small fragments. Tissue fragments were enzymatically digested with Liberase TL plus DNase for 15 to 20 minutes and filtered through a 40-micrometer strainer. Sorting used a BD FACS Aria II with about 96-99% purity, after DAPI live/dead staining. The sorted cells were lysed in TCL buffer, and a Norgen Single Cell RNA purification kit, including DNase treatment, was used to purify the RNA. Library prep was done by bulk RNA-seq. Sequencing instrument: Illumina HiSeq 2500. As for how the authors treated the data: For the separate targeted TCR-seq dataset, CDR3 sequences were extracted and quantified from raw reads using MiXCR version 2.1.5 with default parameters. The separate targeted TCR-seq dataset defined each TCR-beta clone by its combination of V gene, J gene and CDR3 sequence. In the separate targeted TCR-seq dataset, clones with fewer than three counts were removed, then only the 90% most strongly expressed clones per sample were retained. In the separate targeted TCR-seq dataset, Treg-Tconv overlap was computed as shared clones divided by total Treg clones per tissue, times 100. TCRdb itself trimmed the public reads at Q25 with fastp, ran MiXCR and retained productive beta chains. CDR3 protein duplicates are merged, each entry listing the most common genes and DNA. The V and J calls were not made by the authors but by TCRdb's processing. The sample table holds around 1,300 distinct CDR3 sequences, of which 60% to 70% were seen once. The biggest ten clones account for around 7.8% of the sample.

The sequencing sample was made of sorted memory CD4+ effector T cells from the tumor. Per the publication, the cell subset or site label means: CD45RA-negative sorted CD4+ T cells (memory Tconv or effector/memory Treg). The rearrangement combines TRBV15 with TRBJ2-5; too little of a D gene remains to name it. The source is a female donor with luminal breast cancer. The DNA reads as follows: TGTGCCACCAGCAGGGAAGAGACCCAGTACTTC. Its protein reads: CATSREETQYF.